This is a list of T cell receptor beta chains from one sample in a study of OX40 agonist ivuxolimab in advanced cancers. Repertoires were generated with immunoSEQ multiplex PCR, while TCRdb's copy carries only in-frame clones and drops some. The table shows 25,000 to 35,000 clones, with about 80% occurring only once. The sequencing here drew on CD4+ or CD8+ T cells sorted from blood, taken in a trial of the OX40 agonist ivuxolimab. Source of these receptors: an adult with an advanced solid tumor such as melanoma, head and neck, liver or kidney cancer. The conserved cysteine and the conserved F or W are not part of the CDR3 here. The order of the fields is CDR3 length, J gene, V gene, D gene, CDR3 protein. D genes are given only for firm matches.

11	TRBJ1-2	TRBV15	NA	ATSVPGLFGYT
14	TRBJ2-2	TRBV2	TRBD2	ASSEGRGTNTGELF
15	TRBJ2-3	TRBV7-9	NA	ASSLALGTTSTDTQY
13	TRBJ2-3	TRBV7-6	NA	ASSLGVPPTDTQY
12	TRBJ1-1	TRBV11-2	NA	ASSSGRRGHRAF
14	TRBJ2-5	TRBV7-8	TRBD1	ASSLVGDRGPETQY
13	TRBJ1-2	TRBV6-1	NA	ASSVTGTTPYGYT
12	TRBJ2-7	TRBV7-2	TRBD2	ASSASGGLTEQY
15	TRBJ2-1	TRBV6-1	NA	ASSDAHQVSSYNEQF
13	TRBJ1-1	TRBV5-1	NA	ASSWGTAPNTEAF
13	TRBJ2-2	TRBV6-5	NA	ASSRFRTNTGELF
11	TRBJ2-1	TRBV19	NA	ASSNRGLSEQF
13	TRBJ1-4	TRBV5-5	NA	ASSLAGGNKEKLF
13	TRBJ2-2	TRBV27	TRBD1	ASSRGDRDTGELF
12	TRBJ1-4	TRBV2	NA	ASRRETTNEKLF
11	TRBJ1-6	TRBV6-4	NA	ASSYSPDSPLH
11	TRBJ1-2	TRBV27	TRBD1	ASSRDRGWGYT
14	TRBJ2-1	TRBV4-2	NA	ASSQESGPGTREQF